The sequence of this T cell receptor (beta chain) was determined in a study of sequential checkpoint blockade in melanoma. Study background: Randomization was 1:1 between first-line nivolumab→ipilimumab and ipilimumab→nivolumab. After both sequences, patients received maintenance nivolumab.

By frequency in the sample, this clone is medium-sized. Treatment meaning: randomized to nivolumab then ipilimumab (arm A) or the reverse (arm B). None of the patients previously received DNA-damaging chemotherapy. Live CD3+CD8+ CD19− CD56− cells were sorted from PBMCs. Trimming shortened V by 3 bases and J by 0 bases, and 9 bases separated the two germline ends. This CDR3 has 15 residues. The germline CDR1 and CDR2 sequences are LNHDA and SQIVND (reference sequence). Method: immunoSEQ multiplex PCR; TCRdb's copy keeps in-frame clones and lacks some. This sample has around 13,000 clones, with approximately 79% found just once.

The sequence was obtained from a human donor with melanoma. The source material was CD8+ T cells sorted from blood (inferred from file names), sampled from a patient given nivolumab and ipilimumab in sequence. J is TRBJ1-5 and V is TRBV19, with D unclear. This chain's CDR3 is CASSIQTTSNQPQHF. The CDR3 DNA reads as TGTGCCAGTAGTATCCAGACTACTAGCAATCAGCCCCAGCATTTT.